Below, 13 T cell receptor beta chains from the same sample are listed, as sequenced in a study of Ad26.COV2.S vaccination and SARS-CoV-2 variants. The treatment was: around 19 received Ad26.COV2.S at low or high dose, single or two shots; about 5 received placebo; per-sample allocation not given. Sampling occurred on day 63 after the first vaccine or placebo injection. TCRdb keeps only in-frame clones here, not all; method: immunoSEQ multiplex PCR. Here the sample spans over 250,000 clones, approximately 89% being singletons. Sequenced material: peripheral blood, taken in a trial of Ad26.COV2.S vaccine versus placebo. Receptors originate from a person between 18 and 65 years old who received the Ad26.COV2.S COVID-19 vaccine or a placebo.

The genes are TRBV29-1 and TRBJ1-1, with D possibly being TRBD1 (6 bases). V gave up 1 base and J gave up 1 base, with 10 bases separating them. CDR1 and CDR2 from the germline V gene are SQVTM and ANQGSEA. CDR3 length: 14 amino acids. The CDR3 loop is CSVEAGARNTEAFF. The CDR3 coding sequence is TGCAGCGTTGAAGCAGGGGCTCGGAACACTGAAGCTTTCTTT.

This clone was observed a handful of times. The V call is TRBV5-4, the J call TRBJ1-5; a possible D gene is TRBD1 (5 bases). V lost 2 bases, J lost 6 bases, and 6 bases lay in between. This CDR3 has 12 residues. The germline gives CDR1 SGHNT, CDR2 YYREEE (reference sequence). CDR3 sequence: CASSFQGQPQHF. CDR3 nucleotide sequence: TGTGCCAGCAGCTTCCAGGGTCAGCCCCAGCATTTT.

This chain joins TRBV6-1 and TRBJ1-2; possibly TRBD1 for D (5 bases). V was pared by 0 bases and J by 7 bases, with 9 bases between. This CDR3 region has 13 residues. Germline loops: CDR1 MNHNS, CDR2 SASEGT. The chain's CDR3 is CASSEAAQGGYTF. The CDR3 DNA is TGTGCCAGCAGTGAAGCAGCCCAGGGTGGCTACACCTTC.

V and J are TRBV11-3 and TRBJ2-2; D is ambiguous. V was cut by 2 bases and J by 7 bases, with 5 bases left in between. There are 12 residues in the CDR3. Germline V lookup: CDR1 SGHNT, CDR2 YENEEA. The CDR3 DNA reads TGTGCCAGCAGCTTAACCCGCGGGGAGCTGTTTTTT. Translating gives CASSLTRGELFF.

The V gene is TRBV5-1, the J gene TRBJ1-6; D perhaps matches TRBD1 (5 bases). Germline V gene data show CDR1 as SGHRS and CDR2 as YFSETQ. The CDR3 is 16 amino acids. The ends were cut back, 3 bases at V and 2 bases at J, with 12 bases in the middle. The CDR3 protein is CASSSTTATYNSPLHF. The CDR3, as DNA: TGCGCCAGCAGCTCGACGACAGCTACCTATAATTCACCCCTCCACTTT.

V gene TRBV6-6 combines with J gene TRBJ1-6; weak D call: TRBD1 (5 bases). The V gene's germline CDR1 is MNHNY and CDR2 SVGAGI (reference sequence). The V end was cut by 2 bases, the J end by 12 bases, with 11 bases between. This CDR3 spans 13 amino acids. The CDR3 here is CASSYVEGQPLHF. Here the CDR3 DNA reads TGTGCCAGCAGTTACGTGGAGGGGCAACCCCTCCACTTT.

This CDR3 reads CASSYSGLAGVYNEQFF. As DNA, the CDR3 is TGTGCCAGCAGTTACTCAGGACTAGCGGGGGTCTACAATGAGCAGTTCTTC. V gene TRBV6-2 or TRBV6-3 combines with J gene TRBJ2-1; 13 bases are a match to TRBD2. Germline CDR1 MNHEY, CDR2 SVGEGT. Trimming took 0 bases from V and 3 from J; bases not matched to a gene: 2. The CDR3 has 17 amino acids.

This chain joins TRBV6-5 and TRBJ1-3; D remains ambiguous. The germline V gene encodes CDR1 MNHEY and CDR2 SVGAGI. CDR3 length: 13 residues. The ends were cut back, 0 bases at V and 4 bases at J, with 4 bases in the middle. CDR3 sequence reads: CASSYSGGNTIYF. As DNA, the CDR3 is TGTGCCAGCAGTTACTCGGGGGGAAACACCATATATTTT.

The CDR3 here is CASSLAGLTEAFF. The CDR3 DNA reads as TGCGCCAGCAGCTTGGCGGGACTCACTGAAGCTTTCTTT. The gene calls are TRBV5-1 and TRBJ1-1; D might be TRBD1 (5 bases). With 0 bases removed from V and 4 bases from J, the gap between germline ends came to 7 bases. Per the germline V gene, CDR1 is SGHRS and CDR2 is YFSETQ. CDR3 size: 13 residues.

CDR3 nucleotides: TGTGCCAGCTCACCGACCCCACAGGGAGGACAGCCCCAGCATTTT. It specifies CASSPTPQGGQPQHF. The chain recombines TRBV18 with TRBJ1-5, with TRBD1 as a possible D gene (6 bases). The ends were cut back, 3 bases at V and 7 bases at J, with 16 bases in the middle. CDR3 length: 15 amino acids. Germline V gene sequence: CDR1 KGHSH, CDR2 LQKENI.

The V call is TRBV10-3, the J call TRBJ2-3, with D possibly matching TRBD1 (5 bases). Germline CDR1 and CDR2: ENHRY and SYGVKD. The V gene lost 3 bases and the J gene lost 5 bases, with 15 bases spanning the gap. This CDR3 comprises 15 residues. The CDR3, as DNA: TGTGCCATCAGTGAAGAAGGCCAAAGGGGAGATACGCAGTATTTT. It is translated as CAISEEGQRGDTQYF.

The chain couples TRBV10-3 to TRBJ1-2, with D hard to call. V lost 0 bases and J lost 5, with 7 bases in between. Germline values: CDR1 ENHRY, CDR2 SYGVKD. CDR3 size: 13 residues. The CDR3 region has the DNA TGTGCCATCAGTGAGTCGTCTTCATATGGCTACACCTTC. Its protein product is CAISESSSYGYTF.

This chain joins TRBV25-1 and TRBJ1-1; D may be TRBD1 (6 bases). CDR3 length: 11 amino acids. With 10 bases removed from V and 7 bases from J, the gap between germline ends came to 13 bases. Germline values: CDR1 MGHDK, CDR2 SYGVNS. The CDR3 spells CAIPTGGEAFF. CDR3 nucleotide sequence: TGTGCCATACCGACAGGCGGTGAAGCTTTCTTT. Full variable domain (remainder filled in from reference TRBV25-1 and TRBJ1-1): EADIYQTPRYLVIGTGKKITLECSQTMGHDKMYWYQQDPGMELHLIHYSYGVNSTEKGDLSSESTVSRIRTEHFPLTLESARPSHTSQYLCAIPTGGEAFFGQGTRLTVV.